This T cell receptor beta chain was recovered during a study of blood T cell repertoires in COVID-19 (dated by TCRdb to about 2020). Context from the whole study: Collaborator samples came from the United States, Italy and Spain and covered acute and convalescent phases of COVID-19. The prospective study material was composed of cDNA or gDNA derived from T cells, B-cell-depleted T cells, or PBMCs. Subjects who had been exposed to COVID-19, were actively infected with it, or had recovered from it provided the deeply sampled blood TCRbeta repertoires that made up the dataset. A freely available public database, intended as a resource for researchers studying the immune response to SARS-CoV-2, is where the repertoires were released. The samples were drawn from two sources: the first 160 participants of the ongoing ImmuneRACE study, and about 1,300 subjects contributed by 6 global collaborators. The sample metadata nearly always contained a de-identified subject ID, COVID-19 status, age in years and sex. HLA class I and class II types, where available, came from metadata supplied by the sample provider rather than from assay-based typing.

Paper-wide results and their limitations: Clinical and demographic metadata were provided uncurated, with the amount varying by source and participant.

The trim is 1 base for V and 5 bases for J, with a gap of 26 bases between the germline ends. The CDR3 has 18 amino acids, counting the end cysteine and phenylalanine. Only the CDR3 DNA is retained, 54 bases long and in frame from the first base. CDR1 GTSNPN and CDR2 SVGIG were looked up in the germline V gene (reference sequence). One collaborating source in Seattle enrolled patients during active infection and followed them longitudinally through the course of disease. The collaborating institutions used their own protocols to collect whole blood in K2EDTA tubes. Collaborator samples were shipped for TCRbeta analysis as frozen whole blood, isolated PBMCs, or DNA extracted from either sample type. Remarks on this clone: The clone's antigen remains unknown. Per-base qualities were not stored, and no clone one base away is much larger.

TCRbeta CDR3 regions were amplified from genomic DNA by means of the immunoSEQ Assay, a bias-controlled multiplex PCR. The authors' analysis ran thus. The number of nucleated cells in each sample was estimated from the amplification of reference gene primers within the assay. To quantify the absolute abundance of each unique TCRbeta CDR3 rearrangement, sequence reads were collapsed and filtered. Productive Simpson clonality was computed per sample as the square root of Simpson's diversity index over productive rearrangements. The table comes from immuneACCESS by way of TCRdb, which keeps in-frame sequences with V and J called. Part of the clones is missing from these tables; in studies checked, under half for an unresolved V gene and the rest for unknown reasons. That table is the source of V, J and clone size, and D and trimming were worked out from the DNA. The sample contains 250,000 to 350,000 clones, about nine tenths of them found a single time. Clones ranked in the top ten supply 11% of the sample.

This TCR was sampled from a woman aged 25 to 39 with COVID-19, enrolled during active disease. The sequence joins TRBV30 to TRBJ2-5; TRBD1 is a possible D gene, resting on 6 matching bases. The source material was peripheral blood. The CDR3 in this case is CAWSASTRQQGRVETQYF. The DNA sequence is as follows: TGTGCCTGGAGTGCATCGACCAGACAACAGGGAAGGGTGGAGACCCAGTACTTC.